The 16 T cell receptor beta chains reported below all come from one sample, sequenced in a study of CD8 T cells in ankylosing spondylitis. TCRdb passed the 5' RACE reads through MiXCR, listing each CDR3 protein once. Of 230,000 or so distinct CDR3 sequences detected, under 30% appear once; the ten largest clones hold around 0.64%. Material: blood, either unsorted or a sorted T cell fraction (not recorded which). These TCRs come from a male donor with ankylosing spondylitis or in good health (not recorded which).

The rearrangement links TRBV12-3 or TRBV12-4 to TRBJ2-1, with D unclear. This CDR3 region has 11 residues. Between the trimmed V and J ends, which lost 6 bases and 8 bases, there was a span of 8 bases. The CDR3 region has the DNA TGTGCCAGCAGCCATTATGATGAGCAGTTCTTC. This encodes CASSHYDEQFF.

The chain carries TRBV10-3 and TRBJ2-3; D unresolved. Trimming left V 6 bases short and J 4 bases short, with 5 bases between. Germline lookup yields CDR1 ENHRY and CDR2 SYGVKD. This CDR3 comprises 11 residues. The CDR3 sequence: CAIRTSDTQYF. The CDR3 DNA reads TGTGCCATCAGGACGTCAGATACGCAGTATTTT.

Many counts were recorded for this clonotype. The chain joins TRBV2 to TRBJ1-5; TRBD1 is a possible D gene (5 bases). Trimming left V 0 bases short and J 7 bases short, with 13 bases between. Germline-derived CDR1 and CDR2 are SNHLY and FYNNEI. CDR3 length equals 15 residues. The DNA for the CDR3 is TGTGCCAGCAGTGAAGCAGGGTCAGGGAACCAGCCCCAGCATTTT. It translates to CASSEAGSGNQPQHF.

The chain links TRBV6-2 or TRBV6-3 to TRBJ1-2, with D unclear. Germline lookup yields CDR1 MNHEY and CDR2 SVGEGT. The ends were cut back, 2 bases at V and 2 bases at J, with 12 bases in the middle. The CDR3 consists of 15 residues. The CDR3 spells CASSYAVGGNYGYTF. The CDR3 region has the DNA TGTGCCAGCAGTTACGCGGTTGGAGGGAACTATGGCTACACCTTC.

The sample holds a few counts of this clonotype. The V call is TRBV6-5, the J call TRBJ2-3; D is unclear. Trimming took off 2 bases at V and 0 bases at J, with 6 bases between the two ends. Germline V gene sequence: CDR1 MNHEY, CDR2 SVGAGI. The CDR3 runs to 14 residues. CDR3 sequence (DNA): TGTGCCAGCAGTTACGATCTTAGCACAGATACGCAGTATTTT. Amino acids: CASSYDLSTDTQYF.

This clonotype was seen more than once but under ten times. The rearrangement uses TRBV20-1 and TRBJ2-5; TRBD2 matches at 8 bases. The ends lost 6 bases at V and 2 bases at J; junction bases unmatched: 5. Germline CDR1 reads DFQATT; CDR2 reads SNEGSKA (reference sequence). The CDR3 is made up of 13 amino acids. The CDR3 loop is CSAPTSGQETQYF. In DNA, the CDR3 is TGCAGTGCCCCCACTAGCGGTCAAGAGACCCAGTACTTC.

This clonotype occurred once. The V and J genes are TRBV5-4 and TRBJ2-7; possibly TRBD1 for D (7 bases). The CDR3 sequence is 15 residues long. The V gene's germline CDR1 is SGHNT and CDR2 YYREEE (reference sequence). V shed 0 bases and J shed 3 bases, with 13 bases lying between them. The CDR3 DNA sequence: TGTGCCAGCAGCTTGGATGCAGGGGGGTACTACGAGCAGTACTTC. Its translation is CASSLDAGGYYEQYF.

This clonotype was observed at least ten times. This chain uses TRBV20-1 with TRBJ2-3, with 8 positions matching TRBD1. The CDR3 spans 15 residues. CDR1 DFQATT and CDR2 SNEGSKA come from the germline V gene (reference sequence). V was pared by 3 bases and J by 2 bases, with 7 bases of the junction left unmatched. The CDR3 sequence is CSASVRDRTTDTQYF. The CDR3 DNA reads as TGCAGTGCTAGCGTACGGGACAGGACCACAGATACGCAGTATTTT.

J is TRBJ2-5 and V is TRBV29-1; D is possibly TRBD1 (6 bases). In germline, CDR1 is SQVTM, CDR2 ANQGSEA. V shed 6 bases and J shed 4 bases, with 12 bases lying between them. CDR3 length equals 12 residues. CDR3 region: CSVGTGPETQYF. CDR3 bases: TGCAGCGTGGGAACAGGGCCAGAGACCCAGTACTTC.

V usage is TRBV20-1 and J usage is TRBJ2-4; D gene unclear. The CDR3 loop spans 15 amino acids. The V end was cut by 1 base, the J end by 4 bases, with 14 bases between. In germline, CDR1 is DFQATT, CDR2 SNEGSKA (reference sequence). The CDR3 coding sequence is TGCAGTGCTAGAGGAATAGGAACAAATAAAAACATTCAGTACTTC. This translates into CSARGIGTNKNIQYF.

The chain couples TRBV2 to TRBJ2-6; D is unclear. Trimming shortened V by 6 bases and J by 2 bases, and 5 bases separated the two germline ends. The V gene's germline CDR1 is SNHLY and CDR2 FYNNEI. This CDR3 is 13 amino acids long. Here the CDR3 DNA reads TGTGCCAGCAGCCCGACTGGGGCCAACGTCCTGACTTTC. This codes for CASSPTGANVLTF.

This clonotype has a handful of counts. The chain combines TRBV27 with TRBJ1-1; tentative D call: TRBD1 (6 bases). This CDR3 contains 12 residues. Deletions cut 6 bases from V and 4 bases from J, with 9 bases between. Germline V lookup: CDR1 MNHEY, CDR2 SMNVEV (reference sequence). The CDR3 reads CASSGGPTEAFF. CDR3 in DNA: TGTGCCAGCAGCGGGGGCCCCACTGAAGCTTTCTTT.

In its sample, this clonotype was seen many times. V usage is TRBV5-1 and J usage is TRBJ2-2; TRBD1 agrees at 8 bases. Trimming cost V 4 bases and J 7 bases; bases outside gene matches: 9. Germline V gene lookup returns CDR1 SGHRS and CDR2 YFSETQ. The CDR3 extends over 15 amino acids. DNA for the CDR3: TGCGCCAGCAGCCTAATCGGACAGGGCGGCGGGGAGCTGTTTTTT. Its protein product is CASSLIGQGGGELFF.

This clonotype was seen a handful of times. The chain employs TRBV7-9 and TRBJ2-7, with D maybe TRBD1 (6 bases). The germline V gene has CDR1 SEHNR and CDR2 FQNEAQ (reference sequence). Trimming cost V 5 bases and J 6 bases, with 14 bases left between them. CDR3 length equals 13 residues. CDR3 region: CASSQVQGTEQYF. CDR3 in DNA: TGTGCCAGCAGCCAAGTCCAGGGGACCGAGCAGTACTTC.

This clonotype was seen repeatedly, ten times or more. The rearrangement links TRBV24-1 to TRBJ1-5, with TRBD1 matching over 10 bases. CDR1 KGHDR and CDR2 SFDVKD come from the germline V gene. The CDR3 extends over 15 amino acids. Trimming took 3 bases from V and 4 from J; bases not matched to a gene: 2. The CDR3 sequence: CATSDPGQGNQPQHF. CDR3 nucleotides: TGTGCCACCAGTGATCCGGGACAGGGGAATCAGCCCCAGCATTTT.

Only a few counts were recorded for this clonotype. The chain employs TRBV29-1 and TRBJ2-5; 7 nucleotides line up with TRBD2. CDR3 length: 13 amino acids. V shed 7 bases and J 3 bases; nucleotides not matched to a gene: 8. The germline CDR1 and CDR2 sequences are SQVTM and ANQGSEA. The CDR3 protein is CSAYRTREETQYF. In DNA form, the CDR3 reads TGCAGCGCCTACCGGACTAGGGAAGAGACCCAGTACTTC.